The text below deals with one T cell receptor (beta chain). The sample comes from a study of blood T cell repertoires in COVID-19. This CDR3 has 15 residues. Per the germline V gene, CDR1 is KGHSH and CDR2 is LQKENI. V gave up 0 bases and J gave up 4 bases, with 12 bases separating them. Data came from immunoSEQ multiplex PCR; TCRdb stores just in-frame clones and leaves some out. This table has about 340,000 clones, around 87% appearing once. Sequencing used peripheral blood. V gene TRBV18 combines with J gene TRBJ2-5, with a tentative D call TRBD1 (5 bases). The sequence derives from a woman between 45 and 65 years old with COVID-19, enrolled during active disease. The CDR3 DNA follows: TGTGCCAGCTCACCACCGGGGCAGAGAGGAGAGACCCAGTACTTC. Protein sequence: CASSPPGQRGETQYF.